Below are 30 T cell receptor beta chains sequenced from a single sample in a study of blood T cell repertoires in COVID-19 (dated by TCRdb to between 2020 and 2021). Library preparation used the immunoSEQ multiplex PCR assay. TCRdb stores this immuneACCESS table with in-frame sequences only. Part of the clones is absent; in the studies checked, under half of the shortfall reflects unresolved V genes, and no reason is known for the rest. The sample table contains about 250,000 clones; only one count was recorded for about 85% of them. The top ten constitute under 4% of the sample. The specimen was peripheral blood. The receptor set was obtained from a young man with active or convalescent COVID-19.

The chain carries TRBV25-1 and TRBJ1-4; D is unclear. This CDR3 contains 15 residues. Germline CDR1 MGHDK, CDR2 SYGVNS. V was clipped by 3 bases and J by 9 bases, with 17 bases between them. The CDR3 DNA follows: TGTGCCAGCAGTGAGTTCGGGTGGGAGGTGAAAAAACTGTTTTTT. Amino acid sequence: CASSEFGWEVKKLFF.

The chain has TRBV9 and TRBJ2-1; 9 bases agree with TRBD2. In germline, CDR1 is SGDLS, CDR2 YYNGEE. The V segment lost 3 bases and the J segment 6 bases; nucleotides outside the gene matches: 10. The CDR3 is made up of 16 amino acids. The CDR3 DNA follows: TGTGCCAGCAGCGGGGCGGAGCGGGGGGTGGGCAATGAGCAGTTCTTC. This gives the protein CASSGAERGVGNEQFF.

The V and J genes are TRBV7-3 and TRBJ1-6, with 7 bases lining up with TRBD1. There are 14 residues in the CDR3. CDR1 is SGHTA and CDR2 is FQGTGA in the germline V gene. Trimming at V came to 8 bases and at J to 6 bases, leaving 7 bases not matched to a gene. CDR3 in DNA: TGTGCCAGCTCCCCACAGGGGTCTAATTCACCCCTCCACTTT. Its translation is CASSPQGSNSPLHF.

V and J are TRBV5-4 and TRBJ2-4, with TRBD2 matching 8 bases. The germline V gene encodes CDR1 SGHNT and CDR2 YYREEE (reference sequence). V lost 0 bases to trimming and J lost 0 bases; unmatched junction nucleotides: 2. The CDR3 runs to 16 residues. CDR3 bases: TGTGCCAGCAGCTTGGCCGGGGGGGTAGCCAAAAACATTCAGTACTTC. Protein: CASSLAGGVAKNIQYF.

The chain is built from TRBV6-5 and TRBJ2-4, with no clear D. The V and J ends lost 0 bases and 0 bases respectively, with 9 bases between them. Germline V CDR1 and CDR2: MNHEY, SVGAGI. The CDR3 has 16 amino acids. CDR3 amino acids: CASSYSVDRAKNIQYF. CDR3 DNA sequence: TGTGCCAGCAGTTACTCCGTTGATAGAGCCAAAAACATTCAGTACTTC.

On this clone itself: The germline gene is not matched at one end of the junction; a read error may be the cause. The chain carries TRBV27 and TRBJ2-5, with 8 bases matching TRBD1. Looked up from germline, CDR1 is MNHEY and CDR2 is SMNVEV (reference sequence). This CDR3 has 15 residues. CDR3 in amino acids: CASSPTPGGQGTQYF. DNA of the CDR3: TGTGCCAGCAGTCCAACCCCAGGGGGCCAAGGGACCCAGTACTTC.

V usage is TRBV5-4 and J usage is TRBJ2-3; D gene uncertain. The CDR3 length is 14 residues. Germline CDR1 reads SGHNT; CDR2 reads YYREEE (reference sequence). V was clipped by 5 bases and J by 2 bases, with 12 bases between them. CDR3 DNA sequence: TGTGCCAGCAGTCCGCGCCCTGCCACAGATACGCAGTATTTT. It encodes CASSPRPATDTQYF. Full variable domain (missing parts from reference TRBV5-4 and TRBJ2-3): ETGVTQSPTHLIKTRGQQVTLRCSSQSGHNTVSWYQQALGQGPQFIFQYYREEENGRGNFPPRFSGLQFPNYSSELNVNALELDDSALYLCASSPRPATDTQYFGPGTRLTVL.

The CDR3 DNA reads TGCGCCAGCGGGTGGGGCAGGGCAGATACGCAGTATTTT. It is translated as CASGWGRADTQYF. The rearrangement joins TRBV10-2 to TRBJ2-3; tentative D call: TRBD1 (5 bases). The germline gives CDR1 WSHSY, CDR2 SAAADI. The CDR3 runs 13 residues. V was shortened by 8 bases and J by 4 bases, with 13 bases between the two germline ends.

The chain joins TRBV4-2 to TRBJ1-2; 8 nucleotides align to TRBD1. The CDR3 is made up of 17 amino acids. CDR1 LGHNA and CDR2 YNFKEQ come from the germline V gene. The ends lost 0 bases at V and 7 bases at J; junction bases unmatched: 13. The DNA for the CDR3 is TGTGCCAGCAGCCAAGAAGAGGCCCAGGGGGCTACAGGTGGCTACACCTTC. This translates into CASSQEEAQGATGGYTF.

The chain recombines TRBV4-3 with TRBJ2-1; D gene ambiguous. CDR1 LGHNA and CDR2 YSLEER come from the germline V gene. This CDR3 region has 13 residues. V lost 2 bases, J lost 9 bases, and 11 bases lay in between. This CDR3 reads CASSQPPGFEQFF. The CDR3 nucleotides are TGCGCCAGCAGCCAACCCCCGGGTTTTGAGCAGTTCTTC.

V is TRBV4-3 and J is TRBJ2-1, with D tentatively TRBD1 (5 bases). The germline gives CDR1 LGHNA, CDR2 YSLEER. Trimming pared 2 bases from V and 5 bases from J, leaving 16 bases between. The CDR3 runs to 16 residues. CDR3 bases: TGCGCCAGCAGCCAATATCATCCGGACATAAACAATGAGCAGTTCTTC. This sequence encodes CASSQYHPDINNEQFF.

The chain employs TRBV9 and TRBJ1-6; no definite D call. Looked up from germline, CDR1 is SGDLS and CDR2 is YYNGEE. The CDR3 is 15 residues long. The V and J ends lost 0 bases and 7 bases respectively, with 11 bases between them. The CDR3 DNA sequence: TGTGCCAGCAGCGTAGAGCCGGTACCAAATTCACCCCTCCACTTT. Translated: CASSVEPVPNSPLHF.

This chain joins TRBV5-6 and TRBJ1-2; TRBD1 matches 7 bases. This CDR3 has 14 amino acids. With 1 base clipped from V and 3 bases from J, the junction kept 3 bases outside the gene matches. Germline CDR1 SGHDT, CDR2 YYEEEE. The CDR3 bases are TGTGCCAGCAGCTTGTCCGGGACAGACTATGGCTACACCTTC. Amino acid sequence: CASSLSGTDYGYTF.

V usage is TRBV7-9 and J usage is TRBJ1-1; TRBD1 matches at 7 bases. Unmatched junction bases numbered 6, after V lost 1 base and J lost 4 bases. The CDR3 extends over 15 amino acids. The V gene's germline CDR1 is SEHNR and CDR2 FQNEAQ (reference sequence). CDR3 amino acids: CASSLEGGWGTEAFF. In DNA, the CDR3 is TGTGCCAGCAGCTTAGAAGGGGGCTGGGGCACTGAAGCTTTCTTT.

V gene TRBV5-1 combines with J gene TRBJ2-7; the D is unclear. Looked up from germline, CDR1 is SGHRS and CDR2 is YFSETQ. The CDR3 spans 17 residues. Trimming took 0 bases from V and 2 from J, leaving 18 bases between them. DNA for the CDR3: TGCGCCAGCAGCTTGGTAGGCGACACCGATTTGGCCTACGAGCAGTACTTC. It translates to CASSLVGDTDLAYEQYF. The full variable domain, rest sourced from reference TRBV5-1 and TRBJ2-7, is KAGVTQTPRYLIKTRGQQVTLSCSPISGHRSVSWYQQTPGQGLQFLFEYFSETQRNKGNFPGRFSGRQFSNSRSEMNVSTLELGDSALYLCASSLVGDTDLAYEQYFGPGTRLTVT.

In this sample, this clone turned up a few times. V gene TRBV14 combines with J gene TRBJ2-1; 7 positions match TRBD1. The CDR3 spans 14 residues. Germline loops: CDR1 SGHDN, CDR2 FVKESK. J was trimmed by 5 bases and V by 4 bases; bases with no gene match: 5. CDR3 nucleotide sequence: TGTGCCAGCAGCCGACAGGGATGGGACAATGAGCAGTTCTTC. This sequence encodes CASSRQGWDNEQFF.

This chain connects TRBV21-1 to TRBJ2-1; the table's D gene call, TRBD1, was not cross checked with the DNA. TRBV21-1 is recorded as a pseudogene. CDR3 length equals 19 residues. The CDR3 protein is CASSPLALTNRVSYNEQFF. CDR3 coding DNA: TGTGCCAGCAGCCCATTGGCATTGACTAACAGGGTTTCCTACAATGAGCAGTTCTTC.

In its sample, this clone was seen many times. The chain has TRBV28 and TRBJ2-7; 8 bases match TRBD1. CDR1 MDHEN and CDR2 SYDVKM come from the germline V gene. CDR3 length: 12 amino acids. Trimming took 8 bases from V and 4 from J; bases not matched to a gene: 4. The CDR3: CASRQGRYEQYF. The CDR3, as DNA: TGTGCCAGCCGACAGGGGAGGTACGAGCAGTACTTC.

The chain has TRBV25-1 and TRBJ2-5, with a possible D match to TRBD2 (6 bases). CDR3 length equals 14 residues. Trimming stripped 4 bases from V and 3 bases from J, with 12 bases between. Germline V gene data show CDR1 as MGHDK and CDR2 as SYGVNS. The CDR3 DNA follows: TGTGCCAGCAGTGCGATCGGGGGAAAAGAGACCCAGTACTTC. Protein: CASSAIGGKETQYF.

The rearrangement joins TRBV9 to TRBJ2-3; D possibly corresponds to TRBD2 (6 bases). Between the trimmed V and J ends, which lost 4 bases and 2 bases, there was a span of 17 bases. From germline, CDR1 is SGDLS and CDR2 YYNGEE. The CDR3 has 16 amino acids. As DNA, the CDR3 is TGTGCCAGCAGCATAAGCCTGCGGGACCCCACAGATACGCAGTATTTT. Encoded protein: CASSISLRDPTDTQYF.

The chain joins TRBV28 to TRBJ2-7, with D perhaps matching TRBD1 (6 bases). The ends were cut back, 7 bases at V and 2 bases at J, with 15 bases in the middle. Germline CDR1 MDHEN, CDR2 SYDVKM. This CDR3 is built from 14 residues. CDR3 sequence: CASTLTGFAYEQYF. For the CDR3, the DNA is TGTGCCAGCACCCTGACAGGCTTTGCCTACGAGCAGTACTTC.

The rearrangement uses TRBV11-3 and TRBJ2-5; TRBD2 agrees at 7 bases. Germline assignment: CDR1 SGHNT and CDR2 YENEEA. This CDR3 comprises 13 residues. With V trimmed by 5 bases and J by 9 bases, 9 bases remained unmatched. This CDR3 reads CASSRYAGDPQYF. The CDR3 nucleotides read TGTGCCAGCAGCCGCTATGCGGGGGACCCCCAGTACTTC.

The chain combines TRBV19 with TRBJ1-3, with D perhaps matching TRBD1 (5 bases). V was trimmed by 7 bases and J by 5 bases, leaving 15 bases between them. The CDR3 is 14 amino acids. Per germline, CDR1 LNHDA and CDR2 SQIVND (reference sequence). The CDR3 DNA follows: TGTGCCAGTAAGGCACCCCAGGGAAGAAACACCATATATTTT. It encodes CASKAPQGRNTIYF.

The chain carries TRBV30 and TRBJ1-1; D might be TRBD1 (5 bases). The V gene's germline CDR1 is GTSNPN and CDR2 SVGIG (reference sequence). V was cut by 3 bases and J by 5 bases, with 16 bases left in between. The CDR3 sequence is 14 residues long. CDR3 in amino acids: CAWRATGTLTEAFF. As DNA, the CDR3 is TGTGCCTGGAGAGCTACCGGGACTCTTACTGAAGCTTTCTTT.

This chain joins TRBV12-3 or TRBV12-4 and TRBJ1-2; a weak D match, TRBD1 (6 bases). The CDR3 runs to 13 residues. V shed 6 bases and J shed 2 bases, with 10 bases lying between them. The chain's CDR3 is CASSQGGNYGYTF. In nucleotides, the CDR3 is TGTGCCAGCAGCCAAGGGGGAAACTATGGCTACACCTTC.

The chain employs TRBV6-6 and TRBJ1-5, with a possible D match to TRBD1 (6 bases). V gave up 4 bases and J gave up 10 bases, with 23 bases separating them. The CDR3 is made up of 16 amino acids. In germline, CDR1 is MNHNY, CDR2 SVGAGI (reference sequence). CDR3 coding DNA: TGTGCCAGCAGTTCTTCCGGGACACCCGGAAAGGATCCCCAGCATTTT. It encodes CASSSSGTPGKDPQHF.

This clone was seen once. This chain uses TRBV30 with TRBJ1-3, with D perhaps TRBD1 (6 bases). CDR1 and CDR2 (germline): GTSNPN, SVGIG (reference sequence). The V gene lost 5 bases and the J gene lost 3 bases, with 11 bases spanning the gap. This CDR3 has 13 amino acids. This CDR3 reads CAWVTGLGNTIYF. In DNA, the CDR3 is TGTGCCTGGGTTACAGGGCTTGGAAACACCATATATTTT.

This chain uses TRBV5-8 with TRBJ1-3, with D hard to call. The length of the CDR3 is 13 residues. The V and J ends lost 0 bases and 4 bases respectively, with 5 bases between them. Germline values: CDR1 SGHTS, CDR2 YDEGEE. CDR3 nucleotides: TGTGCCAGCAGCTTGGCCGTGGGAAACACCATATATTTT. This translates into CASSLAVGNTIYF.

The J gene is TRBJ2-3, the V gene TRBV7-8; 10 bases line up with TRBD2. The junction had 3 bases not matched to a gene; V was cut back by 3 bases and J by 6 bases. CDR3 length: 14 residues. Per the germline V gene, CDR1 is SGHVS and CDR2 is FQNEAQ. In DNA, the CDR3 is TGTGCCAGCAGCTTTAGCGGGGGGCCTGATACGCAGTATTTT. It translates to CASSFSGGPDTQYF.

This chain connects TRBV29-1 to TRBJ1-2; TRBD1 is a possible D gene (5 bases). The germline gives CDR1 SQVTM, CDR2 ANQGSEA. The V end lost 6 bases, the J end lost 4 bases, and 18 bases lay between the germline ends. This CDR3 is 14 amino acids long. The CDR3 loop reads CSVPLRGGLYGYTF. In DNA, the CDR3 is TGCAGCGTCCCCCTCCGGGGGGGACTCTATGGCTACACCTTC.